Sequencing of this T cell receptor (beta chain) was carried out in a study of T cell responses to AZD1222 COVID-19 vaccine. Profiled with immunoSEQ multiplex PCR; TCRdb holds only in-frame clones, not every one. The sample includes about 130,000 clones, roughly 90% of them seen just once. Germline lookup yields CDR1 SGHNT and CDR2 YYREEE (reference sequence). CDR3 length: 15 amino acids. Deletions cut 4 bases from V and 1 base from J, with 14 bases between. Study outcomes and limitations: There were repertoire samples only from the period after the peak T cell response. Distributed over spike, vaccine-associated CD4 TCRs predominated at 160-218 and 743-854.

Points on this clone: What it binds is unknown.

Here the sequenced sample was peripheral blood, taken on day 0 of AZD1222 vaccination. The gene calls are TRBV5-4 and TRBJ1-1; weak D call: TRBD1 (5 bases). The origin of this receptor is an adult in good health. In DNA form, the CDR3 reads TGTGCCAGCAGCCCGACGGGGCGGGCGAACACTGAAGCTTTCTTT. Its protein is CASSPTGRANTEAFF.